The 20 T cell receptor beta chains reported below all come from one sample, sequenced in a study of blood T cell repertoires in COVID-19. Produced via immunoSEQ multiplex PCR; TCRdb's table is partial and in-frame only. Found here are some 350,000 clones, about nine tenths of them singletons; the top ten hold roughly 6%. Sequences were obtained from peripheral blood. The receptors originated from a woman between 45 and 65 years old with COVID-19, enrolled during active disease.

CDR3 region: CASRDGGGAYNEQFF. CDR3 sequence (DNA): TGTGCCAGCAGAGACGGGGGGGGCGCCTACAATGAGCAGTTCTTC. The V gene is TRBV6-5, the J gene TRBJ2-1; 8 bases agree with TRBD2. CDR1 is MNHEY, CDR2 SVGAGI, per germline. CDR3 length: 15 amino acids. Unmatched junction bases numbered 6, after V lost 6 bases and J lost 2 bases.

V gene TRBV24-1 combines with J gene TRBJ1-1; 7 bases are a match to TRBD1. The CDR3 covers 15 residues. The germline V gene has CDR1 KGHDR and CDR2 SFDVKD. Germline trimming cut 3 bases from V and 1 base from J; bases unmatched to any gene: 4. The CDR3 DNA is TGTGCCACCAGTGATAGGGACAGACCGAACACTGAAGCTTTCTTT. Its protein product is CATSDRDRPNTEAFF.

This chain connects TRBV2 to TRBJ2-1; D call uncertain. CDR1 and CDR2 (germline): SNHLY, FYNNEI. This CDR3 region has 15 residues. V was pared by 2 bases and J by 0 bases, with 8 bases between. The CDR3 here is CASSESGSSYNEQFF. The CDR3, as DNA: TGTGCCAGCAGTGAAAGTGGCAGCTCCTACAATGAGCAGTTCTTC.

The V gene is TRBV19, the J gene TRBJ1-5, with D unclear. Trimming took off 7 bases at V and 0 bases at J, with 13 bases between the two ends. Germline loops: CDR1 LNHDA, CDR2 SQIVND (reference sequence). This CDR3 spans 15 amino acids. Here the CDR3 reads CASTPPGSSNQPQHF. In nucleotides, the CDR3 is TGTGCCAGTACCCCGCCGGGTTCTAGCAATCAGCCCCAGCATTTT.

The gene calls are TRBV4-3 and TRBJ1-1; no definite D call. CDR1 and CDR2 (germline): LGHNA, YSLEER. This CDR3 region has 13 residues. V shed 0 bases and J shed 5 bases, with 7 bases lying between them. CDR3 sequence (DNA): TGCGCCAGCAGCCAAGAGCCTAGGACTGAAGCTTTCTTT. It yields the protein CASSQEPRTEAFF.

The chain employs TRBV24-1 and TRBJ2-2, with TRBD2 matching over 10 bases. The V and J ends lost 9 bases and 4 bases, in that order; junction bases with no gene match: 4. Germline CDR1 reads KGHDR; CDR2 reads SFDVKD. The CDR3 consists of 14 residues. DNA for the CDR3: TGTGCCACCGAGCGGGAGGGCCCCACCGGGGAGCTGTTTTTT. Its protein is CATEREGPTGELFF.

The chain couples TRBV7-3 to TRBJ2-1; tentative D call: TRBD2 (5 bases). The CDR3 runs to 15 residues. V shed 5 bases and J shed 3 bases, with 14 bases lying between them. The germline CDR1 and CDR2 sequences are SGHTA and FQGTGA. Written as DNA, the CDR3 is TGTGCCAGCAGCCCCCGCCTGGCGGGCTACAATGAGCAGTTCTTC. This encodes CASSPRLAGYNEQFF.

The rearrangement links TRBV25-1 to TRBJ1-1; D not resolved. Trimming took off 6 bases at V and 0 bases at J, with 8 bases between the two ends. This CDR3 is 13 amino acids long. Germline CDR1 reads MGHDK; CDR2 reads SYGVNS. DNA of the CDR3: TGTGCCAGCAGATCCAGTTTGAACACTGAAGCTTTCTTT. Its translation: CASRSSLNTEAFF.

Concerning this clone itself: Germline is not matched at one junction end, which may reflect a read error. The J gene is TRBJ2-1, the V gene TRBV3-1 (or the pseudogene TRBV3-2); D uncertain. Germline CDR1 is LGHDT and CDR2 is YNNKEL (reference sequence). CDR3 length: 11 residues. Here the CDR3 DNA reads TGTGCCAGCAGCCTCTACGATGAGCAGTTCTTC. Its translation: CASSLYDEQFF.

The gene calls are TRBV24-1 and TRBJ2-5, with 9 bases lining up with TRBD1. Trimming removed 3 bases from V and 4 bases from J; junction bases left unmatched: 5. The CDR3 is 15 amino acids. Germline values: CDR1 KGHDR, CDR2 SFDVKD. The CDR3 DNA follows: TGTGCCACCAGTGATCGGGACAGGGTAAGAGAGACCCAGTACTTC. It translates to CATSDRDRVRETQYF.

The V and J genes are TRBV25-1 and TRBJ2-6; 11 bases fit TRBD1. The CDR3 is 18 residues long. Unmatched junction bases numbered 9, after V lost 5 bases and J lost 3 bases. Looked up from germline, CDR1 is MGHDK and CDR2 is SYGVNS. The chain's CDR3 is CASSLGQGADVGANVLTF. The CDR3 DNA reads as TGTGCCAGCAGTCTCGGACAGGGGGCGGATGTTGGGGCCAACGTCCTGACTTTC.

This chain links TRBV18 with TRBJ1-6; D gene unclear. This CDR3 spans 12 amino acids. Trimming removed 6 bases at V and 8 bases at J, with 8 bases between. Per the germline V gene, CDR1 is KGHSH and CDR2 is LQKENI. As DNA, the CDR3 is TGTGCCAGCTCTCACAGAGATTCACCCCTCCACTTT. Encoded protein: CASSHRDSPLHF.

The chain links TRBV7-2 to TRBJ2-3, with a weak D call TRBD2 (6 bases). V was trimmed by 4 bases and J by 3 bases, leaving 8 bases between them. The CDR3 loop spans 13 amino acids. The germline gives CDR1 SGHTA, CDR2 FQGNSA. For the CDR3, the DNA is TGTGCCAGCAGCTCCCTAGCGACAGATACGCAGTATTTT. It codes for CASSSLATDTQYF.

The chain has TRBV5-1 and TRBJ1-5; the D is unclear. Deletions cut 4 bases from V and 3 bases from J, with 14 bases between. Germline CDR1 reads SGHRS; CDR2 reads YFSETQ. The CDR3 contains 15 residues. This CDR3 reads CASSHIPGDNQPQHF. The CDR3 DNA sequence: TGCGCCAGCAGCCACATTCCGGGTGACAATCAGCCCCAGCATTTT.

The V and J genes are TRBV3-1 (or the pseudogene TRBV3-2) and TRBJ2-7, with no clear D. V was shortened by 1 base and J by 2 bases, with 3 bases between the two germline ends. The CDR3 totals 12 residues. The V gene's germline CDR1 is LGHDT and CDR2 YNNKEL (reference sequence). The CDR3 loop is CASSQAAYEQYF. The DNA of the CDR3 is TGTGCCAGCAGCCAAGCGGCCTACGAGCAGTACTTC.

The table lists this clone with many counts. The CDR3 spells CASSQEEKLFF. The CDR3 DNA follows: TGTGCCAGCAGCCAGGAGGAAAAACTGTTTTTT. The V call is TRBV3-1 (or the pseudogene TRBV3-2), the J call TRBJ1-4; no clear D gene. The V and J ends lost 3 bases and 8 bases respectively, with 4 bases between them. The CDR3 covers 11 residues. Germline V gene data show CDR1 as LGHDT and CDR2 as YNNKEL (reference sequence).

The CDR3 here is CASNRASGRSADTQYF. In nucleotides, the CDR3 is TGCGCCAGCAATCGCGCTAGCGGGAGAAGTGCAGATACGCAGTATTTT. V is TRBV5-1 and J is TRBJ2-3; 10 nucleotides align to TRBD2. This CDR3 is built from 16 residues. The J segment lost 4 bases and the V segment lost 6 bases, leaving 11 bases of the junction unmatched. CDR1 is SGHRS and CDR2 is YFSETQ in the germline V gene.

This chain links TRBV18 with TRBJ1-1, with TRBD1 matching over 7 bases. CDR1 is KGHSH and CDR2 is LQKENI in the germline V gene. Trimming at V came to 5 bases and at J to 1 base, leaving 7 bases not matched to a gene. The CDR3 sequence is 15 residues long. The CDR3 reads CASSTDRVANTEAFF. CDR3 nucleotides: TGTGCCAGCTCAACAGACAGGGTGGCGAACACTGAAGCTTTCTTT. Full variable domain (rest looked up from reference TRBV18 and TRBJ1-1): NAGVMQNPRHLVRRRGQEARLRCSPMKGHSHVYWYRQLPEEGLKFMVYLQKENIIDESGMPKERFSAEFPKEGPSILRIQQVVRGDSAAYFCASSTDRVANTEAFFGQGTRLTVV.

The chain links TRBV19 to TRBJ1-4; weak D call: TRBD1 (5 bases). The germline V gene encodes CDR1 LNHDA and CDR2 SQIVND (reference sequence). The V end lost 2 bases, the J end lost 11 bases, and 27 bases lay between the germline ends. This CDR3 has 18 residues. DNA of the CDR3: TGTGCCAGTAGTATACTAACCCGGACAAGCTCCTCCTCAAGGAAACTGTTTTTT. Amino acid sequence: CASSILTRTSSSSRKLFF.

V is TRBV19 and J is TRBJ2-1; TRBD2 matches 14 bases. Trimming took 10 bases from V and 6 from J; bases not matched to a gene: 8. Germline lookup yields CDR1 LNHDA and CDR2 SQIVND (reference sequence). This CDR3 is 15 amino acids long. CDR3 amino acids: CATTPGTSGSNEQFF. The CDR3 nucleotides are TGTGCCACCACCCCCGGGACTAGCGGGAGCAATGAGCAGTTCTTC.